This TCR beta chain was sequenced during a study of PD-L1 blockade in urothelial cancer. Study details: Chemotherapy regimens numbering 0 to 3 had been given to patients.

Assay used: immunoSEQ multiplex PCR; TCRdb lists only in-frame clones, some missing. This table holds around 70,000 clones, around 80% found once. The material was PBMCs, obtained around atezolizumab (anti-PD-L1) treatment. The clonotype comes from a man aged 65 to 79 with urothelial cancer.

In DNA, the CDR3 is TGTGCCAGCAGCTCCCCGGGAGGGGGGAACATTCAGTACTTC. Encoded protein: CASSSPGGGNIQYF. V usage is TRBV6-5 and J usage is TRBJ2-4; the match to TRBD2 covers 8 bases. The V segment lost 6 bases and the J segment 7 bases; nucleotides outside the gene matches: 8. The CDR3 sequence is 14 residues long. Per germline, CDR1 MNHEY and CDR2 SVGAGI.